These 21 T cell receptor beta chains were all obtained from the same sample, sequenced in a study of CD8+CD57+ T cells in acquired aplastic anemia. CD8+CD57+ cell expansion had been shown by flow cytometry in patients chosen for sequencing. TCR beta VDJ and CDR3 profiling used genomic DNA as template. TCRdb reprocessed the reads with MiXCR, giving one entry per CDR3 protein. The table includes about 160,000 distinct CDR3 sequences, around 48% detected once. The sample taken for sequencing was sorted CD4+, CD8+, or CD8+CD57+ T cells (not recorded which) from PBMCs. These TCRs come from a human donor with aplastic anemia.

At least ten counts were recorded for this clonotype. The chain uses TRBV6-1 and TRBJ1-1, with D tentatively TRBD1 (6 bases). CDR1 and CDR2 (germline): MNHNS, SASEGT. V was trimmed by 5 bases and J by 1 base, leaving 14 bases between them. This CDR3 comprises 15 residues. CDR3 region: CASSPVQGANTEAFF. DNA for the CDR3: TGTGCCAGCAGTCCGGTACAGGGAGCGAACACTGAAGCTTTCTTT.

This chain links TRBV20-1 with TRBJ2-3, with D perhaps TRBD1 (5 bases). The J call could be wrong; TRBJ1-5 is a better fit for the DNA end. CDR1 DFQATT and CDR2 SNEGSKA come from the germline V gene (reference sequence). This CDR3 has 16 amino acids. CDR3 coding DNA: TGCAGTGCTAGGGATCCAGGAGGGAGGGGCACAGATACGCAGCATTTT. Protein product: CSARDPGGRGTDTQHF.

This clonotype was picked up a small number of times. V is TRBV7-2 and J is TRBJ2-7, with TRBD1 matching over 9 bases. There are 13 residues in the CDR3. Germline CDR1 SGHTA, CDR2 FQGNSA. J was trimmed by 3 bases and V by 6 bases; bases with no gene match: 3. The CDR3 DNA is TGTGCCAGCAGTTGGACAGGGGTCTACGAGCAGTACTTC. Translation gives CASSWTGVYEQYF.

This clonotype has at least ten counts. The CDR3 loop reads CASRPGQGAVEKLFF. The CDR3 DNA reads as TGTGCCAGCAGACCGGGACAGGGGGCGGTTGAAAAACTGTTTTTT. This chain links TRBV5-6 with TRBJ1-4, with TRBD1 matching over 12 bases. CDR1 is SGHDT, CDR2 YYEEEE, per germline. The trim removed 5 bases at V and 7 bases at J, leaving 6 bases unmatched. The CDR3 length is 15 residues.

V is TRBV6-4 and J is TRBJ2-3; D assignment may be TRBD1 or TRBD2 (5 bases each). The CDR3 is 13 amino acids. Trimming shortened V by 8 bases and J by 2 bases, and 11 bases separated the two germline ends. In germline, CDR1 is MRHNA, CDR2 SNTAGT. The CDR3 DNA reads as TGTGCCAGCGGCCGGGGCGTCACAGATACGCAGTATTTT. Its translation is CASGRGVTDTQYF.

The chain links TRBV6-1 to TRBJ2-7, with a possible D match to TRBD2 (6 bases). With 5 bases removed from V and 0 bases from J, the gap between germline ends came to 23 bases. Germline CDR1 and CDR2: MNHNS and SASEGT. The CDR3 is 18 amino acids. As DNA, the CDR3 is TGTGCCAGCAGTATTACATCACCGGGACTCCAGAACTCCTACGAGCAGTACTTC. It translates to CASSITSPGLQNSYEQYF.

This clonotype was picked up many times. The chain uses TRBV5-4 and TRBJ1-1; D gene unclear. This CDR3 has 15 amino acids. Trimming removed 4 bases from V and 0 bases from J, with 13 bases in between. Germline V gene sequence: CDR1 SGHNT, CDR2 YYREEE (reference sequence). The CDR3 DNA reads TGTGCCAGCAGCCTCCGGGCCACAATGAACACTGAAGCTTTCTTT. It translates to CASSLRATMNTEAFF.

The rearrangement joins TRBV10-3 to TRBJ2-7, with unresolved D. Trimming took 10 bases from V and 3 from J, leaving 10 bases between them. CDR3 size: 11 residues. CDR1 and CDR2 from the germline V gene are ENHRY and SYGVKD. The DNA for the CDR3 is TGTGCCACAAATCAGGACTACGAGCAGTACTTC. Translated: CATNQDYEQYF.

As to this clonotype: This may stem from a read error, because a much larger clone lies one nucleotide away. The chain has TRBV12-3 or TRBV12-4 and TRBJ1-1, with 9 bases aligning to TRBD1. V lost 6 bases to trimming and J lost 4 bases; unmatched junction nucleotides: 6. The CDR3 sequence is 14 residues long. For the CDR3, the DNA is TGTGCCAGCAGAACCGGGACAGGGAGCACTGAAGCTTTCTTT. It is translated as CASRTGTGSTEAFF.

This clonotype was observed at least ten times. The chain uses TRBV7-2 and TRBJ2-3, with D possibly called TRBD1 or TRBD2 (6 bases each). Germline V gene data show CDR1 as SGHTA and CDR2 as FQGNSA. The CDR3 loop spans 18 amino acids. The V end was cut by 1 base, the J end by 3 bases, with 20 bases between. In nucleotides, the CDR3 is TGTGCCAGCAGCTTAGGGGTAGGGGGGCTAGCTAGAACAGATACGCAGTATTTT. Translating gives CASSLGVGGLARTDTQYF.

The chain recombines TRBV29-1 with TRBJ1-6, with D possibly being TRBD1 (5 bases). V lost 7 bases and J 7 bases, leaving 14 bases between the germline ends. The CDR3 extends over 13 amino acids. CDR1 is SQVTM and CDR2 is ANQGSEA in the germline V gene. CDR3 coding DNA: TGCAGCGCCCAAACAGGCGACAATTCACCCCTCCACTTT. Protein product: CSAQTGDNSPLHF.

V is TRBV20-1 and J is TRBJ2-7, with no clear D. The CDR3 length is 13 residues. Trimming left V 6 bases short and J 5 bases short, with 17 bases between. The germline V gene has CDR1 DFQATT and CDR2 SNEGSKA (reference sequence). This CDR3 reads CSAHPPRPDEQYF. The CDR3 DNA reads TGCAGTGCCCACCCACCGCGGCCTGACGAGCAGTACTTC.

This clonotype showed up just once. V gene TRBV6-1 combines with J gene TRBJ2-7; tentatively, D is TRBD2 (5 bases). The V and J ends lost 7 bases and 3 bases respectively, with 13 bases between them. Germline V gene lookup returns CDR1 MNHNS and CDR2 SASEGT. The CDR3 is made up of 13 amino acids. The CDR3 bases are TGTGCCAGCACCTCTACGGGGAGCTACGAGCAGTACTTC. Residues: CASTSTGSYEQYF.

The V call is TRBV2, the J call TRBJ1-2; D remains unclear. This CDR3 has 11 residues. Germline CDR1 and CDR2: SNHLY and FYNNEI. Trimming pared 7 bases from V and 8 bases from J, leaving 11 bases between. CDR3 DNA: TGTGCCAGCAATACGGGCGGAGGCTACACCTTC. Protein sequence: CASNTGGGYTF.

This clonotype was counted ten times or more. The chain carries TRBV29-1 and TRBJ1-2; perhaps TRBD1 as D (5 bases). This CDR3 has 13 residues. Germline CDR1 and CDR2: SQVTM and ANQGSEA. V lost 6 bases and J lost 4, with 15 bases in between. CDR3 protein: CSVSRDPLYGYTF. CDR3 DNA sequence: TGCAGCGTCTCAAGGGACCCCCTCTATGGCTACACCTTC. The full variable domain, in which reference TRBV29-1 and TRBJ1-2 provide the parts outside the CDR3, is SAVISQKPSRDICQRGTSLTIQCQVDSQVTMMFWYRQQPGQSLTLIATANQGSEATYESGFVIDKFPISRPNLTFSTLTVSNMSPEDSSIYLCSVSRDPLYGYTFGSGTRLTVV.

The chain recombines TRBV20-1 with TRBJ2-7, with 14 bases lining up with TRBD2. Germline trimming cut 6 bases from V and 4 bases from J; bases unmatched to any gene: 2. The CDR3 extends over 13 amino acids. Germline V gene data show CDR1 as DFQATT and CDR2 as SNEGSKA (reference sequence). CDR3 sequence (DNA): TGCAGTGCAAGGACTAGCGGGGGGTACGAGCAGTACTTC. Translating gives CSARTSGGYEQYF.

This clonotype was seen a single time. The V gene is TRBV7-6, the J gene TRBJ1-1; D gene ambiguous. Germline V gene lookup returns CDR1 SGHVS and CDR2 FNYEAQ. The CDR3 covers 12 residues. Deletions cut 1 base from V and 12 bases from J, with 12 bases between. In DNA, the CDR3 is TGTGCCAGCAGCTTAGAGGGTGGGAGGACTTTCTTT. Translated: CASSLEGGRTFF.

V and J are TRBV2 and TRBJ1-3; D gene unclear. The length of the CDR3 is 15 residues. The germline V gene encodes CDR1 SNHLY and CDR2 FYNNEI. Trimming removed 4 bases from V and 0 bases from J, with 10 bases in between. The CDR3 DNA follows: TGTGCCAGCAGTGGGACGGCATACTCTGGAAACACCATATATTTT. This gives the protein CASSGTAYSGNTIYF. The whole variable domain, remainder taken from reference TRBV2 and TRBJ1-3, is EPEVTQTPSHQVTQMGQEVILRCVPISNHLYFYWYRQILGQKVEFLVSFYNNEISEKSEIFDDQFSVERPDGSNFTLKIRSTKLEDSAMYFCASSGTAYSGNTIYFGEGSWLTVV.

The V and J genes are TRBV2 and TRBJ1-5, with D maybe TRBD1 (6 bases). The CDR3 consists of 13 residues. The ends were cut back, 1 base at V and 7 bases at J, with 8 bases in the middle. Germline CDR1 reads SNHLY; CDR2 reads FYNNEI. The CDR3 region is CASSEDREQPQHF. The DNA of the CDR3 is TGTGCCAGCAGTGAAGACAGGGAACAGCCCCAGCATTTT.

J is TRBJ2-7 and V is TRBV20-1; 10 nucleotides agree with TRBD1. The end of the DNA aligns better with TRBJ2-5, so the J call may be wrong. Germline V gene data show CDR1 as DFQATT and CDR2 as SNEGSKA (reference sequence). This CDR3 region has 14 residues. CDR3 in amino acids: CSARETGGLETQYF. The CDR3 DNA reads as TGCAGTGCTAGGGAGACAGGGGGCTTGGAGACCCAGTACTTC.

This clonotype was seen many times. The chain carries TRBV2 and TRBJ2-2; D is uncertain. Germline CDR1 SNHLY, CDR2 FYNNEI. The V gene lost 4 bases and the J gene lost 2 bases, with 17 bases spanning the gap. The CDR3 is 17 amino acids. CDR3 protein: CASSGASATLNTGELFF. As DNA, the CDR3 is TGTGCCAGCAGTGGAGCCTCCGCGACACTCAACACCGGGGAGCTGTTTTTT.